This TCR beta chain was documented in a study of T and B cells in COVID-19 patients. This clonotype was observed a few times. Multiplex PCR with BIOMED2 TRB-A/B primer pools amplified TRB rearrangements. TCRdb reanalysed the multiplex PCR reads using MiXCR and keeps one entry per CDR3 protein. Here the sample spans about 9,500 distinct CDR3 sequences, 25% to 30% being singletons. TRB was amplified from approximately 250-500 ng of blood genomic DNA. The source is a human donor who had recovered from COVID-19. The sequenced sample was blood.

In DNA form, the CDR3 reads TGTGCCAGCAGCGGGCCGGGGCTAGCCGTCATTGAGCAGTTCTTC. Translation: CASSGPGLAVIEQFF. The chain is built from TRBV7-6 and TRBJ2-1, with D possibly being TRBD1 or TRBD2 (5 bases each). CDR1 is SGHVS, CDR2 FNYEAQ, per germline. V dropped 5 bases and J dropped 9 bases, with 20 bases sitting between them. There are 15 residues in the CDR3.